This T cell receptor beta chain was recovered during a study of cytomegalovirus exposure and HLA in healthy donors. General observations from the study: According to a later analysis, donors in an Asian-associated ancestry cluster reportedly had fewer N-insertions than the roughly 640-donor mean. Some V segments could not be told apart, so they were left out, TRBV6-2 and TRBV6-3 among them.

As for this clone: What it recognizes is unknown.

The primer mix had 60 Vbeta and 13 Jbeta primers. Profiled with immunoSEQ multiplex PCR; TCRdb holds only in-frame clones, not every one. The table shows around 170,000 clones, with more than 75% occurring only once. Trimming took off 2 bases at V and 0 bases at J, with 12 bases between the two ends. Germline CDR1 reads MNHEY; CDR2 reads SMNVEV (reference sequence). The CDR3 runs 16 residues. The clonotype was recovered from a woman younger than 30 in good health and CMV-seronegative. The chain couples TRBV27 to TRBJ2-3, with D hard to call. The sequencing sample was made of PBMCs. The CDR3 nucleotides read TGTGCCAGCAGTTTAGGAGTTGTTACTAGCACAGATACGCAGTATTTT. Translated: CASSLGVVTSTDTQYF.